The source of this TCR beta chain is a study of patients and donors after allogeneic stem cell transplantation (dated by TCRdb to 2020 to 2022). Details on this clonotype: Its antigen has not been determined. Per-nucleotide qualities are absent, and no much larger clonotype sits a single base away.

Receptor libraries were prepared by RT-PCR. The instrument was a NextSeq 550. In-frame beta chains were kept once TCRdb had trimmed the public reads at Q25 with fastp and called clones with MiXCR. All rows with the same CDR3 protein become a single entry with the most common DNA and genes. For this sample there are approximately 410,000 distinct CDR3 sequences; 16% appear just once. The ten largest clones take up over 6% of the sample. Cut back by 5 bases and 5 bases, the V and J ends lie 12 bases apart. The CDR3, from cysteine to phenylalanine, totals 13 residues. Only the CDR3 region is kept as DNA, spanning 39 bases read in frame from base 1.

The TCR sequence derives from a human donor who was either an allogeneic HSCT recipient or a stem cell or donor lymphocyte infusion donor (not recorded which). It is not recorded whose cells these are; they may come from a transplant donor. The specimen was blood, either unsorted or a sorted T cell fraction (not recorded which). Here the chain combines TRBV12-3 or TRBV12-4 and TRBJ2-5; there is no confident call for the D gene. The DNA is as follows: TGTGCCAGCAGTGTAACCAGGATGGAGACCCAGTACTTC. Its product reads: CASSVTRMETQYF.